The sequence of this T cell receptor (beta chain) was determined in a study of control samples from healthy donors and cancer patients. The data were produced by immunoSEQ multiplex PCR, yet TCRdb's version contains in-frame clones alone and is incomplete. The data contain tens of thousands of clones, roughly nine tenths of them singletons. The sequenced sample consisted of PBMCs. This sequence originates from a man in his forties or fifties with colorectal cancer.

CDR3 in DNA: TGTGCCAGCAGTGTTACAGGGGGCATCACTACCGGGGAGCTGTTTTTT. Its protein is CASSVTGGITTGELFF. The gene calls are TRBV6-1 and TRBJ2-2; 9 bases are shared with TRBD1. CDR1 is MNHNS, CDR2 SASEGT, per germline. Trimming took 4 bases from V and 5 from J; bases not matched to a gene: 8. The CDR3 is 16 amino acids.